Sequencing of this T cell receptor beta chain was carried out in a study of cytomegalovirus exposure and HLA in healthy donors. Comments on this clone: Antigen: not known. Its ends do not fully match the called genes, so a read error is possible. This same CDR3 is encoded by further DNA sequences in the sample.

The V gene's germline CDR1 is GTSNPN and CDR2 SVGIG (reference sequence). CDR3 length: 14 residues. The study, taken as a whole, reports: Reportedly, diagnosis of cytomegalovirus status by the classifier showed high specificity and sensitivity.

The PCR was carried out with 60 Vbeta primers and 13 Jbeta primers. This table comes from immunoSEQ multiplex PCR, and its TCRdb copy is limited to in-frame clones, with some not included. The sample shows tens of thousands of clones, about 80% of them seen only once. The chain employs TRBV30 and TRBJ2-6, with a possible D match to TRBD1 (5 bases). Sequences were obtained from PBMCs. This receptor was identified in a woman in her thirties or forties in good health and CMV-seropositive. The CDR3 region has the DNA TGTGCCTGGAGTCCCTACTCTGGGGCCAACGTCCTGACCTTC. It specifies CAWSPYSGANVLTF. The variable domain in full, completed from reference TRBV30 and TRBJ2-6, reads SQTIHQWPATLVQPVGSPLSLECTVEGTSNPNLYWYRQAAGRGLQLLFYSVGIGQISSEVPQNLSASRPQDRQFILSSKKLLLSDSGFYLCAWSPYSGANVLTFGAGSRLTVL.